This TCR beta chain was found in a study of blood T cell repertoires in COVID-19. Study-wide context: Donors in the United States, Italy and Spain gave samples during acute or convalescent COVID-19. T cells, B-cell-depleted T cells, or PBMCs provided the cDNA or gDNA that served as material.

The Seattle patients joined while their infection was active and were tracked longitudinally afterward. In the study's own analysis: Estimation of nucleated cell counts was performed using reference gene primer amplification. Clones were read by immunoSEQ multiplex PCR, and TCRdb kept only the in-frame ones, dropping some. V, J and clone size were drawn from that table, and D and trimming were deduced from the DNA. This sample has fewer than 300,000 clones, with around 90% found just once. There are 16 residues in the CDR3. From germline, CDR1 is SGHTA and CDR2 FQGTGA. The V segment lost 5 bases and the J segment 0 bases; nucleotides outside the gene matches: 7.

The sequencing sample was made of peripheral blood. The chain is built from TRBV7-3 and TRBJ1-1; 9 bases line up with TRBD1. The clonotype was recovered from a young adult with COVID-19, enrolled during active disease. The chain's CDR3 is CASSVAGTGLNTEAFF. In DNA, the CDR3 is TGTGCCAGCAGCGTAGCCGGGACAGGGTTGAACACTGAAGCTTTCTTT.